Listed here are 19 T cell receptor beta chains from one sample, sequenced in a study of shared clonotypes between healthy human individuals. Produced via immunoSEQ multiplex PCR; TCRdb's table is partial and in-frame only. The repertoire holds about 580,000 clones, with 95% to 98% as singletons. CD45RO-negative, CCR7-positively selected cells formed the naive CD8 fraction, excluding terminally differentiated effector memory CD45RA+ cells. Source material: naive CD8+ T cells sorted from blood. Every receptor here comes from a man aged 25-40 years in good health.

This chain joins TRBV7-9 and TRBJ2-1; TRBD1 matches 9 bases. Germline loops: CDR1 SEHNR, CDR2 FQNEAQ (reference sequence). The V gene end was trimmed by 5 bases and the J gene end by 3 bases; junction bases not matched to a gene: 8. The CDR3 is 16 amino acids. CDR3 residues: CASSLTDRGFYNEQFF. CDR3 sequence (DNA): TGTGCCAGCAGCCTAACGGACAGGGGCTTCTACAATGAGCAGTTCTTC.

The chain couples TRBV19 to TRBJ2-1; 7 bases are a match to TRBD2. Germline assignment: CDR1 LNHDA and CDR2 SQIVND (reference sequence). This CDR3 region has 15 residues. V gave up 7 bases and J gave up 0 bases; unmatched junction bases: 6. The CDR3 DNA follows: TGTGCCAGTAATTACGGGGGGAGCTCCTACAATGAGCAGTTCTTC. This sequence encodes CASNYGGSSYNEQFF.

The rearrangement uses TRBV10-2 and TRBJ2-1; 12 bases map to TRBD2. The CDR3 contains 20 residues. The V segment lost 6 bases and the J segment 0 bases; nucleotides outside the gene matches: 15. Per germline, CDR1 WSHSY and CDR2 SAAADI. The CDR3 reads CASSLSEGTSGPSSYNEQFF. The CDR3 DNA sequence: TGCGCCAGCAGCCTCAGTGAGGGGACTAGCGGGCCGAGCTCCTACAATGAGCAGTTCTTC.

The chain is built from TRBV11-2 and TRBJ2-1, with 13 bases lining up with TRBD2. With V trimmed by 6 bases and J by 8 bases, 16 bases remained unmatched. The CDR3 runs 18 residues. From germline, CDR1 is SGHAT and CDR2 FQNNGV. CDR3 region: CASSGGTSGTLDRDEQFF. The CDR3 DNA follows: TGTGCCAGCAGTGGGGGGACTAGCGGGACTTTAGATCGGGATGAGCAGTTCTTC.

The chain couples TRBV27 to TRBJ2-7, with TRBD1 matching 8 bases. CDR3 size: 14 residues. The J segment lost 2 bases and the V segment lost 8 bases, leaving 8 bases of the junction unmatched. CDR1 MNHEY and CDR2 SMNVEV come from the germline V gene (reference sequence). The CDR3 sequence is CASLRSDRAYEQYF. In DNA form, the CDR3 reads TGTGCCAGCCTCCGATCGGACAGGGCCTACGAGCAGTACTTC.

The V and J genes are TRBV9 and TRBJ1-2, with a possible D match to TRBD1 (6 bases). This CDR3 has 17 amino acids. Between the trimmed V and J ends, which lost 2 bases and 0 bases, there was a span of 17 bases. The germline V gene encodes CDR1 SGDLS and CDR2 YYNGEE. The CDR3 DNA follows: TGTGCCAGCAGCGTCGGGCGGACAGTCCTCCCTAACTATGGCTACACCTTC. Translating gives CASSVGRTVLPNYGYTF.

The V call is TRBV10-1, the J call TRBJ2-1, with 8 bases aligning to TRBD2. V lost 4 bases and J lost 0; bases outside the gene matches: 2. Germline CDR1 and CDR2: WNHNN and SYGVQD (reference sequence). This CDR3 has 15 residues. CDR3 in DNA: TGCGCCAGCAGTGTTAGCGGGAACTCCTACAATGAGCAGTTCTTC. It translates to CASSVSGNSYNEQFF.

The V call is TRBV6-1, the J call TRBJ1-4, with D maybe TRBD1 (6 bases). This CDR3 is 18 amino acids long. Trimming shortened V by 2 bases and J by 0 bases, and 16 bases separated the two germline ends. Looked up from germline, CDR1 is MNHNS and CDR2 is SASEGT. CDR3 sequence: CASSENRQDLATNEKLFF. For the CDR3, the DNA is TGTGCCAGCAGTGAAAATAGACAGGACCTTGCAACTAATGAAAAACTGTTTTTT.

V usage is TRBV15 and J usage is TRBJ2-5; 8 nucleotides align to TRBD1. The CDR3 runs to 16 residues. Germline lookup yields CDR1 LNHNV and CDR2 YYDKDF (reference sequence). The trim removed 0 bases at V and 1 base at J, leaving 4 bases unmatched. Written as DNA, the CDR3 is TGTGCCACCAGCAGAGAGTCAGGGGGCCCCCAAGAGACCCAGTACTTC. Amino acids: CATSRESGGPQETQYF.

This clone was counted a single time. The rearrangement links TRBV14 to TRBJ2-7; D ambiguous. V gave up 0 bases and J gave up 3 bases, with 6 bases separating them. The CDR3 runs to 13 residues. Looked up from germline, CDR1 is SGHDN and CDR2 is FVKESK. The CDR3 DNA reads TGTGCCAGCAGCCAAGAGGGGTTCTACGAGCAGTACTTC. Protein: CASSQEGFYEQYF.

The CDR3 spells CASSLTGSGELFF. The CDR3, as DNA: TGTGCCAGCAGTTTAACTGGTTCCGGGGAGCTGTTTTTT. The chain couples TRBV27 to TRBJ2-2, with no clear D. CDR3 length: 13 residues. V lost 2 bases and J 6 bases, leaving 7 bases between the germline ends. Germline CDR1 reads MNHEY; CDR2 reads SMNVEV (reference sequence).

This sequence joins TRBV7-9 and TRBJ1-5; D uncertain. The ends were cut back, 4 bases at V and 3 bases at J, with 10 bases in the middle. The length of the CDR3 is 14 residues. Germline V gene lookup returns CDR1 SEHNR and CDR2 FQNEAQ (reference sequence). CDR3 DNA: TGTGCCAGCAGCTCCAGAGAATACAATCAGCCCCAGCATTTT. Amino acids: CASSSREYNQPQHF.

The chain employs TRBV30 and TRBJ1-2; D uncertain. The CDR3 is made up of 13 amino acids. The V end was cut by 1 base, the J end by 3 bases, with 9 bases between. Germline-derived CDR1 and CDR2 are GTSNPN and SVGIG (reference sequence). CDR3 in amino acids: CAWSASEHYGYTF. CDR3 nucleotides: TGTGCCTGGAGTGCATCAGAACACTATGGCTACACCTTC.

This clone has just one count. The rearrangement joins TRBV19 to TRBJ1-5; D is undetermined. CDR1 is LNHDA, CDR2 SQIVND, per germline (reference sequence). The CDR3 runs 16 residues. With 5 bases removed from V and 0 bases from J, the gap between germline ends came to 14 bases. As DNA, the CDR3 is TGTGCCAGTAGTTCTCACTCGAGTATTAGCAATCAGCCCCAGCATTTT. As protein: CASSSHSSISNQPQHF.

V and J are TRBV29-1 and TRBJ2-2; maybe TRBD1 (5 bases). V was clipped by 6 bases and J by 6 bases, with 17 bases between them. The CDR3 has 14 residues. CDR1 is SQVTM and CDR2 is ANQGSEA in the germline V gene. The CDR3 sequence is CSVSGQGTPGELFF. The CDR3 bases are TGCAGCGTGTCCGGGCAGGGAACTCCCGGGGAGCTGTTTTTT.

This chain connects TRBV27 to TRBJ2-3, with TRBD2 as a possible D gene (6 bases). The V gene's germline CDR1 is MNHEY and CDR2 SMNVEV (reference sequence). The CDR3 consists of 14 residues. Trimming left V 2 bases short and J 7 bases short, with 13 bases between. Here the CDR3 DNA reads TGTGCCAGCAGTTTACCGGGACTGGGGAATACGCAGTATTTT. Translating it yields CASSLPGLGNTQYF.

The V call is TRBV2, the J call TRBJ1-1, with TRBD1 matching 8 bases. This CDR3 has 16 amino acids. The trim removed 4 bases at V and 7 bases at J, leaving 14 bases unmatched. Germline V lookup: CDR1 SNHLY, CDR2 FYNNEI. In DNA, the CDR3 is TGTGCCAGCAGTGGGGAGACGGCAGGGGGCAGGATTGAAGCTTTCTTT. It is translated as CASSGETAGGRIEAFF.

The rearrangement uses TRBV6-5 and TRBJ1-2, with 8 bases lining up with TRBD1. Germline V gene lookup returns CDR1 MNHEY and CDR2 SVGAGI. Trimming took 1 base from V and 8 from J; bases not matched to a gene: 12. The CDR3 sequence is 16 residues long. The CDR3 is CASSYFPDRVAYGYTF. The CDR3 DNA sequence: TGTGCCAGCAGTTACTTCCCGGACAGGGTGGCATACGGCTACACCTTC.

This chain uses TRBV5-1 with TRBJ2-2; no definite D call. The CDR3 consists of 13 residues. Germline assignment: CDR1 SGHRS and CDR2 YFSETQ. Trimming left V 1 base short and J 5 bases short, with 6 bases between. CDR3 residues: CASSLTSTGELFF. The CDR3 DNA sequence: TGCGCCAGCAGCTTGACCTCTACCGGGGAGCTGTTTTTT.